The T cell receptor beta chain described here comes from a study of blood T cell repertoires in COVID-19 (dated by TCRdb to 2018 to 2021). Describing the broader study: Samples covering the acute and convalescent phases of COVID-19 were provided by collaborators in the United States, Italy and Spain. Where HLA class I and class II types were available, the types were taken from metadata supplied by the sample provider, not from assay-based typing. Deeply sampled blood TCRbeta repertoires from subjects exposed to, actively infected with, or recovered from COVID-19 were included in the dataset. The material from the prospective study consisted of cDNA or gDNA derived from T cells, B-cell-depleted T cells, or PBMCs. The repertoires were made available in a free public database intended to serve as a resource for research on the immune response to SARS-CoV-2. A de-identified subject ID, COVID-19 status, age in years and sex were almost always included in the sample metadata. Samples were obtained from the ongoing ImmuneRACE study (first 160 participants) and from some 1,200 subjects provided by 6 global collaborators. Points the paper makes about the study in general: Clinical and demographic metadata were provided uncurated, with the amount varying by source and participant.

The collaborating institutions used their own protocols to collect whole blood in K2EDTA tubes. For TCRbeta analysis, collaborator samples were shipped as frozen whole blood, as isolated PBMCs, or as DNA extracted from either sample type. TCRbeta CDR3 regions were amplified from genomic DNA by means of the immunoSEQ Assay, a bias-controlled multiplex PCR. In the source study's methods: The number of nucleated cells in each sample was estimated by amplification of reference gene primers within the assay. To quantify the absolute abundance of each unique TCRbeta CDR3 rearrangement, sequence reads were collapsed and filtered. For each sample, productive Simpson clonality was calculated by taking the square root of Simpson's diversity index across productive rearrangements. TCRdb's version of the immuneACCESS table is confined to in-frame rearrangements and falls short of the full clone set. An unresolved V gene accounts for under half of the shortfall where checked; the remainder is of unknown origin. V, J and clone size are taken as reported in that table, and D and trimming were inferred from the DNA itself. The sample contains approximately 430,000 clones, roughly 88% of them found a single time. Almost 1.5% of the sample lies in the top ten.

According to the germline V gene, CDR1 reads SNHLY and CDR2 reads FYNNEI. Including cysteine and phenylalanine, the CDR3 has 14 amino acids. The CDR3 DNA has 42 bases and is translated from base 1. V loses 5 bases, J loses 0 bases, and the germline ends lie 10 bases apart. About this clone: Its antigen is still unknown. No quality values exist for individual bases; no much larger clone is one base distant.

The clonotype originates from a woman aged 25 to 45 with active or convalescent COVID-19. The sequenced sample was peripheral blood. The rearrangement joined TRBV2 to TRBJ1-1, and TRBD1 may be the D gene, going by 5 matching bases. Read as DNA, the sequence is TGTGCCAGCAGTAAGACAGCCATGAACACTGAAGCTTTCTTT. This is translated as CASSKTAMNTEAFF.